These T cell receptor beta chains were read from a single sample in a study of PD-L1 blockade in urothelial cancer. Clones were sequenced by immunoSEQ multiplex PCR, and TCRdb holds only the in-frame ones, with some missing. This table has tens of thousands of clones, 85% to 90% appearing once. The sequencing here drew on PBMCs, taken around atezolizumab (anti-PD-L1) treatment. The receptors were sampled from a man aged 55 to 70 with urothelial cancer. Both conserved end residues are part of each CDR3. The order of the fields is D gene, V gene, J gene, clone size, CDR3 protein, CDR3 DNA. The D gene is left open where the match is weak. Clone sizes are given selectively: once, few, many, or a class where the clone is expanded.

>NA|TRBV14|TRBJ1-2|NA
CASSQGQGNYGYTF
TGTGCCAGCAGCCAGGGGCAGGGAAACTATGGCTACACCTTC
>NA|TRBV29-1|TRBJ2-1|once
CSVGGPTRRHTYNEQFF
TGCAGCGTTGGAGGGCCGACAAGAAGACATACCTACAATGAGCAGTTCTTC
>TRBD1|TRBV19|TRBJ1-5|few
CASSPNWTGQPQHF
TGTGCCAGTAGTCCTAATTGGACAGGCCAGCCCCAGCATTTT
>NA|TRBV6-5|TRBJ1-6|NA
CASSLRVDSPLHF
TGTGCCAGCAGCCTGAGGGTTGATTCACCCCTCCACTTT
>NA|TRBV4-1|TRBJ2-7|NA
CASSQEWSYYSYEQYF
TGCGCCAGCAGCCAAGAATGGTCCTATTACTCCTACGAGCAGTACTTC
>NA|TRBV20-1|TRBJ1-1|NA
CSARGGDEAFF
TGCAGTGCTAGAGGGGGGGATGAAGCTTTCTTT
>TRBD1|TRBV7-9|TRBJ2-6|NA
CASSWDRSSGANVLTF
TGTGCCAGCAGCTGGGACAGGAGCTCTGGGGCCAACGTCCTGACTTTC
>TRBD1|TRBV7-2|TRBJ2-5|NA
CASSLGRTGGGETQYF
TGTGCCAGCAGCTTAGGCAGGACAGGGGGCGGGGAGACCCAGTACTTC
>NA|TRBV19|TRBJ1-5|NA
CASSGGYDQPQHF
TGTGCCAGTAGCGGGGGGTACGATCAGCCCCAGCATTTT
>NA|TRBV28|TRBJ2-2|NA
CASKQGSTGELFF
TGTGCCAGCAAACAGGGTAGTACCGGGGAGCTGTTTTTT
>NA|TRBV21-1|TRBJ1-2|NA
CASSKRGQGNYGYTF
TGTGCCAGCAGCAAACGAGGACAGGGAAACTATGGCTACACCTTC
>NA|TRBV5-4|TRBJ2-7|NA
CASSLGPGSNYYEQYF
TGTGCCAGCAGCTTGGGACCGGGGAGCAACTACTACGAGCAGTACTTC
>NA|TRBV10-3|TRBJ2-3|once
CAISDLVLADTQYF
TGTGCCATCAGTGATTTGGTCCTCGCGGATACGCAGTATTTT
>TRBD1|TRBV7-2|TRBJ2-7|NA
CASSSGRDSPYEQYF
TGTGCCAGCAGCTCGGGCAGGGACAGTCCCTACGAGCAGTACTTC
>NA|TRBV5-1|TRBJ2-3|NA
CASRLADTQYF
TGCGCCAGCAGGCTAGCGGATACGCAGTATTTT
>TRBD2|TRBV5-1|TRBJ2-3|NA
CASSLATPTSGGATDTQYF
TGCGCCAGCAGCTTGGCAACCCCTACTAGCGGGGGGGCCACAGATACGCAGTATTTT
>TRBD1|TRBV28|TRBJ2-7|NA
CASSPPTGGIYEQYF
TGTGCCAGCAGTCCACCCACAGGGGGAATCTACGAGCAGTACTTC
>NA|TRBV4-1|TRBJ1-1|NA
CASSQDQWGETEAFF
TGCGCCAGCAGCCAAGATCAATGGGGGGAAACTGAAGCTTTCTTT
>NA|TRBV5-6|TRBJ2-6|NA
CASSLGRPGVSGANVLTF
TGTGCCAGCAGCTTGGGGAGGCCAGGCGTATCTGGGGCCAACGTCCTGACTTTC
>TRBD2|TRBV6-5|TRBJ2-1|NA
CASSFSGGRNNEQFF
TGTGCCAGCAGTTTTAGCGGGGGGAGGAACAATGAGCAGTTCTTC
>TRBD2|TRBV7-2|TRBJ2-7|NA
CASSQGLAREQYF
TGTGCCAGCAGCCAAGGACTAGCGCGAGAGCAGTACTTC
>NA|TRBV2|TRBJ2-1|NA
CASSPQVDQGFF
TGTGCCAGCAGCCCTCAGGTGGACCAGGGGTTCTTC
>NA|TRBV28|TRBJ1-3|NA
CASSLPQDIYSGNTIYF
TGTGCCAGCAGTTTACCTCAGGACATCTACTCTGGAAACACCATATATTTT
>TRBD1|TRBV5-1|TRBJ2-7|NA
CASRPGQGHEQYF
TGCGCCAGCAGACCGGGACAGGGCCACGAGCAGTACTTC
>NA|TRBV9|TRBJ2-2|NA
CASSVGGDTGELFF
TGTGCCAGCAGCGTAGGGGGAGACACCGGGGAGCTGTTTTTT
>NA|TRBV30|TRBJ2-1|NA
CAWAQGSYNEQFF
TGTGCCTGGGCGCAGGGGTCCTACAATGAGCAGTTCTTC
>NA|TRBV19|TRBJ1-3|NA
CASRVRSGNTIYF
TGTGCCAGTAGGGTCCGGTCTGGAAACACCATATATTTT
>NA|TRBV9|TRBJ1-5|NA
CASSVDSMSNQPQHF
TGTGCCAGCAGCGTAGACAGCATGAGCAATCAGCCCCAGCATTTT
>NA|TRBV21-1|TRBJ1-1|once
CASSAHGQGNTEAFF
TGTGCCAGCAGCGCACATGGACAGGGGAACACTGAAGCTTTCTTT
>TRBD1|TRBV30|TRBJ2-7|once
CAWTPRGQGAREQYF
TGTGCCTGGACCCCACGAGGGCAGGGGGCTCGCGAGCAGTACTTC
>NA|TRBV28|TRBJ2-6|NA
CASSRNRLGANVLTF
TGTGCCAGCAGCCGAAACAGGCTTGGGGCCAACGTCCTGACTTTC
>TRBD1|TRBV28|TRBJ1-2|NA
CASTPDRGPYGYTF
TGTGCCAGCACCCCGGACAGGGGGCCCTATGGCTACACCTTC